This T cell receptor (beta chain) derives from a study of blood T cell repertoires in COVID-19. Trimming removed 4 bases from V and 5 bases from J, with 15 bases in between. Germline loops: CDR1 MNHEY, CDR2 SMNVEV (reference sequence). There are 15 residues in the CDR3. Per the original data handling: Nucleated cell number was recorded as an estimate derived from reference gene primer amplification. Clones were read by immunoSEQ multiplex PCR, and TCRdb kept only the in-frame ones, dropping some. The DNA was the basis for D and trimming; V, J and clone size are from that table. The sample contains 120,000 to 150,000 clones, 79% of which appear only once. The sample holds a few counts of this clone.

Input material: peripheral blood. V gene TRBV27 combines with J gene TRBJ2-1; no definite D call. This sequence was found in a man in his fifties or sixties with active or convalescent COVID-19. The CDR3 nucleotides read TGTGCCAGCAGTTCCCCTAGAGGTTGGGACAATGAGCAGTTCTTC. Encoded protein: CASSSPRGWDNEQFF.